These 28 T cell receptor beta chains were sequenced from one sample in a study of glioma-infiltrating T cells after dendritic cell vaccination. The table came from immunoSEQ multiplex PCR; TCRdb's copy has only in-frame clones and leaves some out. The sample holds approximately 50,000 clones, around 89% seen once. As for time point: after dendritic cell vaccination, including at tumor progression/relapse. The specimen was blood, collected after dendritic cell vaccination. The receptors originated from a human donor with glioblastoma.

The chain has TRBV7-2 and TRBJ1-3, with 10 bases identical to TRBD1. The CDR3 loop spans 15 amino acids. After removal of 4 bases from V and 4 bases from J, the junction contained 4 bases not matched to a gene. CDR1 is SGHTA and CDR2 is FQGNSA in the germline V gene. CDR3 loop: CASSSDRGPGNTIYF. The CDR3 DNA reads TGTGCCAGCAGCTCCGACAGGGGGCCCGGAAACACCATATATTTT.

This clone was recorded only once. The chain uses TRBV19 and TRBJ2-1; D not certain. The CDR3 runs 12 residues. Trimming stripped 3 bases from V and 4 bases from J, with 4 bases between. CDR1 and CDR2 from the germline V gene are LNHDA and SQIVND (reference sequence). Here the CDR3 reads CASSIGYNEQFF. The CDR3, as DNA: TGTGCCAGTAGTATCGGGTACAATGAGCAGTTCTTC.

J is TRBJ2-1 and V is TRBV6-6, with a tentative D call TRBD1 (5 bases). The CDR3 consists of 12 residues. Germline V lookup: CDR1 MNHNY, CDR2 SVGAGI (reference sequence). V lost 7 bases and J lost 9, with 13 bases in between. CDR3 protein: CASTPERGEQFF. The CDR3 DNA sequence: TGTGCCAGCACCCCCGAAAGGGGTGAGCAGTTCTTC.

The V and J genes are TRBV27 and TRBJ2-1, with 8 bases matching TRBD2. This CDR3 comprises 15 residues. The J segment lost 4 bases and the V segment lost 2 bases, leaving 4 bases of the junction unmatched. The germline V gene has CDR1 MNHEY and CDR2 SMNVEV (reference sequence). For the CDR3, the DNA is TGTGCCAGCAGTTTAGGGAGCGGGAGTTACAATGAGCAGTTCTTC. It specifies CASSLGSGSYNEQFF.

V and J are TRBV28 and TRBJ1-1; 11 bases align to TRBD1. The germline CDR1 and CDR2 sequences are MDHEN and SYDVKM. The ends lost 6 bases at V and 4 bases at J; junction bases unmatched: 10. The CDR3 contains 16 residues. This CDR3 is CASSGDRGNLATEAFF. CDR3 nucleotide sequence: TGTGCCAGCAGCGGGGACAGGGGGAATCTCGCCACTGAAGCTTTCTTT.

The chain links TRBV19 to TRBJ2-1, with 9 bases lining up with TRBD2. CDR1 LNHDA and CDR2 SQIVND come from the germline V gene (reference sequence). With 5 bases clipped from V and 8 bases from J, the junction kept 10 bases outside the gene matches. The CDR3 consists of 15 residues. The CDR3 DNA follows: TGTGCCAGTAGTTCACTGGGCGGGAGGGCTCATGAGCAGTTCTTC. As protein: CASSSLGGRAHEQFF.

The CDR3 reads CASSEIASSYNEQFF. The CDR3 DNA follows: TGTGCCAGCAGCGAAATAGCGAGCTCCTACAATGAGCAGTTCTTC. The V gene is TRBV9, the J gene TRBJ2-1; weak D call: TRBD2 (5 bases). Trimming cost V 3 bases and J 0 bases, with 10 bases left between them. The germline V gene encodes CDR1 SGDLS and CDR2 YYNGEE. The CDR3 extends over 15 amino acids.

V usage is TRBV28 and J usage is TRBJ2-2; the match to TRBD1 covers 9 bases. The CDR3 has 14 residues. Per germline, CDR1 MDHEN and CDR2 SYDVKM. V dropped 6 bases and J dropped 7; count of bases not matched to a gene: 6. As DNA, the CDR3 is TGTGCCAGCAGGGGGGACAGGGTCCACGGGGAGCTGTTTTTT. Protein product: CASRGDRVHGELFF. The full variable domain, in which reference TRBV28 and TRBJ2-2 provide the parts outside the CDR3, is DVKVTQSSRYLVKRTGEKVFLECVQDMDHENMFWYRQDPGLGLRLIYFSYDVKMKEKGDIPEGYSVSREKKERFSLILESASTNQTSMYLCASRGDRVHGELFFGEGSRLTVL.

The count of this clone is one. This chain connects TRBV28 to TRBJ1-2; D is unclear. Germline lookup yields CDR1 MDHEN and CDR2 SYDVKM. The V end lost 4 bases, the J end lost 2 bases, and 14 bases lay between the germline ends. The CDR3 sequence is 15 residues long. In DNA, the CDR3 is TGTGCCAGCAGTTCCCCCGGGAGCCACAACTATGGCTACACCTTC. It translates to CASSSPGSHNYGYTF.

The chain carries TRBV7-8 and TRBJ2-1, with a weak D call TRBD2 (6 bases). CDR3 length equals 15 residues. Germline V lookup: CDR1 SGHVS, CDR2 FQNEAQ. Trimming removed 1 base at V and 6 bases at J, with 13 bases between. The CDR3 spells CASSLVRAGFNEQFF. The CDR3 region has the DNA TGTGCCAGCAGCTTAGTGCGAGCGGGCTTCAATGAGCAGTTCTTC.

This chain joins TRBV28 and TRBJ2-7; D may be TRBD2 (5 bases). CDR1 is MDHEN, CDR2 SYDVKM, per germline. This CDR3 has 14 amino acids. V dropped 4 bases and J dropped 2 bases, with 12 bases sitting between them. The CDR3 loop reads CASSSGSWTYEQYF. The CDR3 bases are TGTGCCAGCAGTTCGGGGTCCTGGACCTACGAGCAGTACTTC.

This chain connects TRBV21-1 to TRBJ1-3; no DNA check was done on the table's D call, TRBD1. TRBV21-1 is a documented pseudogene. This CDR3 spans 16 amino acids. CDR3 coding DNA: TGTGCCAGCAGCAAAGTAAGGGACAGCTCTGGAAACACCATATATTTT. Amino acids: CASSKVRDSSGNTIYF.

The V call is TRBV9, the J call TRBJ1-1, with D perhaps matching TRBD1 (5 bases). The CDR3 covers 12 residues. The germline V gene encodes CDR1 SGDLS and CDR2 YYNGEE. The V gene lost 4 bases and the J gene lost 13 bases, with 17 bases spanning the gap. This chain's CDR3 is CASSPQPGGFFF. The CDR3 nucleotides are TGTGCCAGCAGCCCCCAGCCCGGGGGGTTTTTCTTT.

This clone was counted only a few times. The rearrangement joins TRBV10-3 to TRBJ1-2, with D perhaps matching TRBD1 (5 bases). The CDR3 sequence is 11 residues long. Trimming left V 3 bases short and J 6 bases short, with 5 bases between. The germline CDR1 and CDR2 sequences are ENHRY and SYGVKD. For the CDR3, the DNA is TGTGCCATCAGTGACAGGGATGGCTACACCTTC. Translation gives CAISDRDGYTF.

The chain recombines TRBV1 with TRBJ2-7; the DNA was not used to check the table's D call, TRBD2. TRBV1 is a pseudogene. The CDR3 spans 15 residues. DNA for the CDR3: TGCACCAGCAGCCAGGAAGGGCGGGAGGCCTACGAGCAGTACTTC. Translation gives CTSSQEGREAYEQYF.

This CDR3 reads CASSLETGRVNTEAFF. CDR3 sequence (DNA): TGTGCCAGCAGCTTAGAGACAGGGCGGGTGAACACTGAAGCTTTCTTT. V and J are TRBV7-8 and TRBJ1-1; 7 bases agree with TRBD1. This CDR3 region has 16 residues. Germline assignment: CDR1 SGHVS and CDR2 FQNEAQ. V was pared by 1 base and J by 0 bases, with 5 bases of the junction left unmatched. The entire variable domain, with the rest obtained from reference TRBV7-8 and TRBJ1-1, is as follows: GAGVSQSPRYKVAKRGQDVALRCDPISGHVSLFWYQQALGQGPEFLTYFQNEAQLDKSGLPSDRFFAERPEGSVSTLKIQRTQQEDSAVYLCASSLETGRVNTEAFFGQGTRLTVV.

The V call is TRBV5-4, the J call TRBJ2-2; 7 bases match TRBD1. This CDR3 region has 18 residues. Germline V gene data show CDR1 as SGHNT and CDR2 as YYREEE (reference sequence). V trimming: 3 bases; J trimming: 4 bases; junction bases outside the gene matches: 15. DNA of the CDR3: TGTGCCAGCAGCTCGTACAAACAGGGGCGGGCCGGCACCGGGGAGCTGTTTTTT. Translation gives CASSSYKQGRAGTGELFF. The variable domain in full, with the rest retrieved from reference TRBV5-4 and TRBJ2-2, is ETGVTQSPTHLIKTRGQQVTLRCSSQSGHNTVSWYQQALGQGPQFIFQYYREEENGRGNFPPRFSGLQFPNYSSELNVNALELDDSALYLCASSSYKQGRAGTGELFFGEGSRLTVL.

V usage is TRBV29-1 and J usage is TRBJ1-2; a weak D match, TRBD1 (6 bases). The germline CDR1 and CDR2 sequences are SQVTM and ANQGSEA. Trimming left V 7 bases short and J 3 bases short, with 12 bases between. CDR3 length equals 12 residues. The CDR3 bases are TGCAGCGCTGGGGGGGGCGACTATGGCTACACCTTC. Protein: CSAGGGDYGYTF.

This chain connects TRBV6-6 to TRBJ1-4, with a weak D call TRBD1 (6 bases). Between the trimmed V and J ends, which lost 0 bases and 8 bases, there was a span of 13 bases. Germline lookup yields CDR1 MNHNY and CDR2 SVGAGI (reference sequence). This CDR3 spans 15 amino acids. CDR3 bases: TGTGCCAGCAGTTACTCAGCAGGGGTCGGAGAAAAACTGTTTTTT. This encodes CASSYSAGVGEKLFF.

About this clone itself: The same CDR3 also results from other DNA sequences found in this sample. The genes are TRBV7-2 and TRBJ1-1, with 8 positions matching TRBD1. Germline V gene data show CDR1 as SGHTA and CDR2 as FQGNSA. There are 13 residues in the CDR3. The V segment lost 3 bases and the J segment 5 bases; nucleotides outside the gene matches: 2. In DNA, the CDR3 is TGTGCCAGCAGCTTTCAGGGGGCAACTGAAGCTTTCTTT. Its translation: CASSFQGATEAFF.

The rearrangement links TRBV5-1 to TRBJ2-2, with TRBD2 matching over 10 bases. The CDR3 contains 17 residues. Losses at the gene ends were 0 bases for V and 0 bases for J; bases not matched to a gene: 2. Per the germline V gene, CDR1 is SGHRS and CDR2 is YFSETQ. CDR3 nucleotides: TGCGCCAGCAGCTTGGAACTAGCGGGGACGAACACCGGGGAGCTGTTTTTT. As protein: CASSLELAGTNTGELFF.

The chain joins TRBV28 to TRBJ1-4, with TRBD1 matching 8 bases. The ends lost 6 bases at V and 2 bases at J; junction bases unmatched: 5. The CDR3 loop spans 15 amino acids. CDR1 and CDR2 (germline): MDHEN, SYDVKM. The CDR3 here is CASSRGTGTNEKLFF. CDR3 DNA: TGTGCCAGCAGCCGCGGGACAGGCACTAATGAAAAACTGTTTTTT.

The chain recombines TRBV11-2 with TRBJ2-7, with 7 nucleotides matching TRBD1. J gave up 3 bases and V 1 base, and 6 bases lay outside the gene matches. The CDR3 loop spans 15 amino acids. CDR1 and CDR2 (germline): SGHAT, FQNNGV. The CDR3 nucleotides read TGTGCCAGCAGCTTAGCGGCAGGGGGAGACTACGAGCAGTACTTC. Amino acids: CASSLAAGGDYEQYF.

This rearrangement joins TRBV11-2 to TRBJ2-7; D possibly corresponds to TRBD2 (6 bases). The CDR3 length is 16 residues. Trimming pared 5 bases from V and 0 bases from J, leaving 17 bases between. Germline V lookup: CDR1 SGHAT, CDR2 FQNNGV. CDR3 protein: CASSITSSVPSYEQYF. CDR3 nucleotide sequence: TGTGCCAGCAGCATAACTTCTAGCGTGCCCTCCTACGAGCAGTACTTC.

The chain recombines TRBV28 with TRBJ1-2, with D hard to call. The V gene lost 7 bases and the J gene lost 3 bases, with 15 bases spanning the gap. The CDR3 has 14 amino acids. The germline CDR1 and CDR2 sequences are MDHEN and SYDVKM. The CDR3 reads CASKGGGWDYGYTF. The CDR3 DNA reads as TGTGCCAGCAAGGGCGGAGGATGGGACTATGGCTACACCTTC.

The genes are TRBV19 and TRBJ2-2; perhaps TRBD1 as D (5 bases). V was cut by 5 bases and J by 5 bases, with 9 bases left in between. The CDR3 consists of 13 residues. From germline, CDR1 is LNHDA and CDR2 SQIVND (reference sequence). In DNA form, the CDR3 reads TGTGCCAGTAGTCCCAGGGTTACCGGGGAGCTGTTTTTT. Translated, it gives CASSPRVTGELFF.

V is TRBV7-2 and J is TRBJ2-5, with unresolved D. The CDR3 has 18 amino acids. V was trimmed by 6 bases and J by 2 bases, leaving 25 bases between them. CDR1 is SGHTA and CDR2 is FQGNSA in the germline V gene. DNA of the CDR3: TGTGCCAGCAGTTTACTCTTAATACAGCCCGTCCCTCAAGAGACCCAGTACTTC. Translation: CASSLLLIQPVPQETQYF. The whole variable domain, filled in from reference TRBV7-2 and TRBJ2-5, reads GAGVSQSPSNKVTEKGKDVELRCDPISGHTALYWYRQSLGQGLEFLIYFQGNSAPDKSGLPSDRFSAERTGGSVSTLTIQRTQQEDSAVYLCASSLLLIQPVPQETQYFGPGTRLLVL.

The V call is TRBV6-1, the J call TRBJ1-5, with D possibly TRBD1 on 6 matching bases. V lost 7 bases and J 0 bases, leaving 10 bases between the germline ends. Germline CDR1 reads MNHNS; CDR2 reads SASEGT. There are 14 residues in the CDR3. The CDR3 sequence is CASIGQNSNQPQHF. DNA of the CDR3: TGTGCCAGCATCGGACAGAATAGCAATCAGCCCCAGCATTTT.